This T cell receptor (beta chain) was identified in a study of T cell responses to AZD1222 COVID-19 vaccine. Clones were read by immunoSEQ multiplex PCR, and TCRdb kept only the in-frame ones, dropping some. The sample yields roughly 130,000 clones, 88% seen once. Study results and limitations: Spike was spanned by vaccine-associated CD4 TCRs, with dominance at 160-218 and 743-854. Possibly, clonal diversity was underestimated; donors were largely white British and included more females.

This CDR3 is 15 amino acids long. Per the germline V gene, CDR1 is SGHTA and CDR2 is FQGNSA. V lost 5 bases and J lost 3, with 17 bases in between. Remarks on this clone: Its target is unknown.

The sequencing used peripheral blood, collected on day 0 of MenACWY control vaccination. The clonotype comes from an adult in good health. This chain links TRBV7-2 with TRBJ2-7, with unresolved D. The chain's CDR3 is CASSPTWVASYEQYF. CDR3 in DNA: TGTGCCAGCAGCCCTACCTGGGTAGCCAGCTACGAGCAGTACTTC. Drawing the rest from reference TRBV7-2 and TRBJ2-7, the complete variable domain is GAGVSQSPSNKVTEKGKDVELRCDPISGHTALYWYRQSLGQGLEFLIYFQGNSAPDKSGLPSDRFSAERTGGSVSTLTIQRTQQEDSAVYLCASSPTWVASYEQYFGPGTRLTVT.